The 13 T cell receptor beta chains listed next were all sequenced from one sample in a study of T-cell reconstitution after alpha-beta-depleted transplantation in children. TCRbeta library construction was performed incorporating unique molecular identifiers. MiXCR, run by TCRdb on the PCR reads, gives a single entry per CDR3 protein. The data show around 440,000 distinct CDR3 sequences, under 20% seen once. The specimen comprised PBMCs, mostly from graft donor cells, sampled 360 days after TCRalphabeta/CD19-depleted stem cell transplant. The receptors stem from a boy in the first two years of life who had a stem cell transplant for Wiskott-Aldrich syndrome, so the T cells may come from the graft donor.

This clonotype turned up a few times. J is TRBJ2-7 and V is TRBV15; D possibly corresponds to TRBD2 (6 bases). This CDR3 has 15 residues. V was cut by 0 bases and J by 5 bases, with 14 bases left in between. Germline assignment: CDR1 LNHNV and CDR2 YYDKDF (reference sequence). The CDR3 is CATSRDRGFLDEQYF. The CDR3 DNA follows: TGTGCCACCAGCAGAGATCGGGGGTTCCTGGACGAGCAGTACTTC.

This chain connects TRBV28 to TRBJ2-3, with D perhaps matching TRBD1 or TRBD2 (5 bases each). Germline lookup yields CDR1 MDHEN and CDR2 SYDVKM. The CDR3 runs 16 residues. Trimming removed 2 bases at V and 10 bases at J, with 22 bases between. In nucleotides, the CDR3 is TGTGCCAGCAGTTTAGCCGGGACCTCTTGGCCTAATGCGCAGTATTTT. It encodes CASSLAGTSWPNAQYF. The full variable domain, completed using reference TRBV28 and TRBJ2-3, is DVKVTQSSRYLVKRTGEKVFLECVQDMDHENMFWYRQDPGLGLRLIYFSYDVKMKEKGDIPEGYSVSREKKERFSLILESASTNQTSMYLCASSLAGTSWPNAQYFGPGTRLTVL.

In this sample, this clonotype turned up a few times. The CDR3 sequence: CATSRGRFSYEQYF. The CDR3 bases are TGTGCCACCAGCAGAGGCAGATTCTCCTACGAGCAGTACTTC. The chain couples TRBV15 to TRBJ2-7; the D is unclear. Germline V gene sequence: CDR1 LNHNV, CDR2 YYDKDF (reference sequence). V dropped 1 base and J dropped 0 bases, with 7 bases sitting between them. The CDR3 length is 14 residues.

This clonotype was picked up a small number of times. For the CDR3, the DNA is TGCAGTGCTAGCGGGACGACAGATACGCAGTATTTT. It is translated as CSASGTTDTQYF. The chain carries TRBV20-1 and TRBJ2-3, with D possibly being TRBD1 or TRBD2 (5 bases each). The V end lost 3 bases, the J end lost 3 bases, and 7 bases lay between the germline ends. The CDR3 sequence is 12 residues long. Germline CDR1 and CDR2: DFQATT and SNEGSKA (reference sequence).

This chain's CDR3 is CASSLMLGGVSYEQYF. CDR3 in DNA: TGTGCCAGCAGTTTAATGTTGGGAGGGGTCTCCTACGAGCAGTACTTC. The V and J genes are TRBV12-3 or TRBV12-4 and TRBJ2-7; 7 nucleotides match TRBD2. With 2 bases clipped from V and 0 bases from J, the junction kept 7 bases outside the gene matches. The CDR3 has 16 residues.

The chain recombines TRBV5-1 with TRBJ2-3, with D perhaps TRBD2 (7 bases). V gave up 2 bases and J gave up 8 bases, with 18 bases separating them. The CDR3 covers 15 residues. CDR1 and CDR2 from the germline V gene are SGHRS and YFSETQ. This CDR3 reads CASSFLARGAATQYF. As DNA, the CDR3 is TGCGCCAGCAGCTTCCTCGCCCGGGGGGCAGCTACGCAGTATTTT.

V and J are TRBV10-2 and TRBJ2-5; tentatively, D is TRBD1 (6 bases). Germline V gene lookup returns CDR1 WSHSY and CDR2 SAAADI. V lost 5 bases, J lost 4 bases, and 17 bases lay in between. The CDR3 is 15 amino acids. CDR3 in amino acids: CASSTTQGIVETQYF. DNA for the CDR3: TGCGCCAGCAGTACTACCCAGGGGATCGTAGAGACCCAGTACTTC.

V gene TRBV12-3 or TRBV12-4 combines with J gene TRBJ1-5; D not certain. Trimming cost V 6 bases and J 0 bases, with 9 bases left between them. There are 14 residues in the CDR3. CDR3 protein: CASSPDDSNQPQHF. CDR3 nucleotides: TGTGCCAGCAGCCCAGACGATAGCAATCAGCCCCAGCATTTT.

This chain connects TRBV12-3 or TRBV12-4 to TRBJ2-1; D possibly corresponds to TRBD1 (5 bases). The CDR3 extends over 13 amino acids. The chain's CDR3 is CVSRAPAYNEQFF. The CDR3 nucleotides read TGTGTCTCCAGGGCCCCGGCCTACAATGAGCAGTTCTTC.

The gene calls are TRBV10-1 and TRBJ2-3; 8 bases fit TRBD2. Germline lookup yields CDR1 WNHNN and CDR2 SYGVQD (reference sequence). The ends lost 6 bases at V and 0 bases at J; junction bases unmatched: 5. The CDR3 runs to 15 residues. The CDR3 region is CASSPGGASTDTQYF. The CDR3 coding sequence is TGCGCCAGCAGCCCGGGGGGGGCGAGCACAGATACGCAGTATTTT.

There are a few counts of this clonotype. This chain uses TRBV15 with TRBJ1-3; D is undetermined. The length of the CDR3 is 12 residues. Trimming shortened V by 2 bases and J by 11 bases, and 10 bases separated the two germline ends. Germline V gives CDR1 LNHNV, CDR2 YYDKDF (reference sequence). CDR3 nucleotides: TGTGCCACCAGCAGATACCCCGAGCCCATATATTTT. Translated, it gives CATSRYPEPIYF.

The rearrangement links TRBV6-6 to TRBJ1-1, with D tentatively TRBD1 (5 bases). Germline CDR1 MNHNY, CDR2 SVGAGI (reference sequence). V was trimmed by 5 bases and J by 3 bases, leaving 7 bases between them. The CDR3 totals 12 residues. The chain's CDR3 is CASSNRYTEAFF. The CDR3 DNA sequence: TGTGCCAGCAGTAACAGGTACACTGAAGCTTTCTTT.

The chain combines TRBV5-6 with TRBJ2-5, with 8 bases identical to TRBD2. CDR1 is SGHDT, CDR2 YYEEEE, per germline. V was clipped by 3 bases and J by 5 bases; unmatched bases: 6. The CDR3 covers 14 residues. For the CDR3, the DNA is TGTGCCAGCAGCTCTTGGGCTAGCGGGGAGACCCAGTACTTC. Translating it yields CASSSWASGETQYF.